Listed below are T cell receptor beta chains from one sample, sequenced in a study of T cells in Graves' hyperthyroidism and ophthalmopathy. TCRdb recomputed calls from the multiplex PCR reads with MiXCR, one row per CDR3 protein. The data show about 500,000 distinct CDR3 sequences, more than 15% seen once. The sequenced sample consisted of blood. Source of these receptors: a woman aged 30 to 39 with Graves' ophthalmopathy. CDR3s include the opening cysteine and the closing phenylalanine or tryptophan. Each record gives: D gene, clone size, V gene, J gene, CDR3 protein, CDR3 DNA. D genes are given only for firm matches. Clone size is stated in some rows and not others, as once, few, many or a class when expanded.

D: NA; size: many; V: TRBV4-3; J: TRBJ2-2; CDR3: CASSQESMYTGELFF; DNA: TGCGCCAGCAGCCAAGAATCCATGTACACCGGGGAGCTGTTTTTT
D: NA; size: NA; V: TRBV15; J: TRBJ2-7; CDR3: CATSRAGYEQYF; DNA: TGTGCCACCAGCAGAGCTGGGTACGAGCAGTACTTC
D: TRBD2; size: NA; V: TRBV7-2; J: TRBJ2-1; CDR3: CASSEPGLGMGKQFF; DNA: TGTGCCAGCAGCGAACCGGGACTAGGGATGGGAAAGCAGTTCTTC
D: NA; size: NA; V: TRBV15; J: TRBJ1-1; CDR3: CATSFTSNTEAFF; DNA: TGTGCCACCAGCTTCACCTCGAACACTGAGGCTTTCTTT
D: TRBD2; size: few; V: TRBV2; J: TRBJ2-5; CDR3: CATGGEREIVKGTQYF; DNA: TGTGCCACTGGGGGAGAGCGGGAGATCGTTAAGGGGACCCAGTACTTC
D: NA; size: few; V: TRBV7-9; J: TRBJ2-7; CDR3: CASSQTSGPPTSHEQYF; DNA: TGTGCCAGCAGCCAGACCTCCGGGCCCCCAACGTCCCACGAGCAGTACTTC
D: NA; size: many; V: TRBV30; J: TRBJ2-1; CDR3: CAWSHNNEQFF; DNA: TGTGCCTGGAGTCATAACAATGAGCAGTTCTTC
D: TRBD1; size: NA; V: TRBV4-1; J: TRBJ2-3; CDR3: CASSQVGQGIDTQYF; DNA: TGCGCCAGCAGCCAGGTCGGACAGGGAATAGATACGCAGTATTTT
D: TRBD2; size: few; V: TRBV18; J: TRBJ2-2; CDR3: CASSPTRLAARPNTGELFF; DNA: TGTGCCAGCTCACCAACCCGACTAGCGGCCCGACCGAACACCGGGGAGCTGTTTTTT
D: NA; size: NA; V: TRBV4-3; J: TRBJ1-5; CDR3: CASSQDMSRGNQPQHF; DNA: TGCGCCAGCAGCCAAGATATGAGTCGGGGCAATCAGCCCCAGCATTTT
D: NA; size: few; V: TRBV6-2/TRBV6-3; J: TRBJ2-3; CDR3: CASRGVVTDTQYF; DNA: TGTGCCAGCAGGGGGGTTGTCACAGATACGCAGTATTTT
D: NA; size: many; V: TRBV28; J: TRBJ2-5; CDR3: CASSLYTEVETQYF; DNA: TGTGCCAGCAGTTTGTACACCGAAGTGGAGACCCAGTACTTC
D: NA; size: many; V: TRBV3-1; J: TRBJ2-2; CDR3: CASTSSDGTGELFF; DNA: TGTGCCAGCACCTCGAGCGACGGGACGGGGGAGCTGTTTTTT
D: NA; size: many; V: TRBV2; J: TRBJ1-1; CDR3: CASRRGSPTEAFF; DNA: TGTGCCAGCAGACGGGGGAGCCCCACTGAAGCTTTCTTT
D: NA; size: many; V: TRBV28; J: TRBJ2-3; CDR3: CASSLAQGNRDTQYF; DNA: TGTGCCAGCAGTTTAGCACAGGGTAATAGAGATACGCAGTATTTT
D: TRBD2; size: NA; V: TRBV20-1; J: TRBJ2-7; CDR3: CSAPSAGVYEQYF; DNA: TGCAGTGCTCCCTCAGCGGGAGTCTACGAGCAGTACTTC
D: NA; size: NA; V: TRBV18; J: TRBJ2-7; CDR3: CASSREPLPYEQYF; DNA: TGTGCCAGCTCACGGGAACCCTTACCTTACGAGCAGTACTTC
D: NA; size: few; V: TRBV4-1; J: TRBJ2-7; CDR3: CASSQETSVGYEQYF; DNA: TGCGCCAGCAGCCAAGAAACTAGTGTTGGGTACGAGCAGTACTTC
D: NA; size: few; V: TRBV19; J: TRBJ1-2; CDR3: CASSIDGGGTDYGYTF; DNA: TGTGCCAGTAGTATAGATGGAGGGGGGACGGACTATGGCTACACCTTC
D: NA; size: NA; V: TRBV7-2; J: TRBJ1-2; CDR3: CASSFSGAKANYGYTF; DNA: TGTGCCAGCAGCTTTTCAGGGGCCAAAGCTAACTATGGCTACACCTTC
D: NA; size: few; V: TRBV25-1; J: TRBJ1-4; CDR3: CASRARWTATNEKLFF; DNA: TGTGCCAGCAGAGCGAGGTGGACGGCAACTAATGAAAAACTGTTTTTT
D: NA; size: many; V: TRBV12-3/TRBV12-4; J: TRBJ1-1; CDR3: CASSLWKAEAFF; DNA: TGTGCCAGCAGTCTTTGGAAGGCTGAAGCTTTCTTT
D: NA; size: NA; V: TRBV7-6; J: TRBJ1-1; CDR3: CASSRLGAGGGETEAFF; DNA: TGTGCCAGCAGCCGGCTAGGGGCTGGGGGGGGCGAGACTGAAGCTTTCTTT
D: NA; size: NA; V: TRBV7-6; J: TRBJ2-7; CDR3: CASSLDRLDEQYF; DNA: TGTGCCAGCAGCTTAGATCGCCTAGACGAGCAGTACTTC
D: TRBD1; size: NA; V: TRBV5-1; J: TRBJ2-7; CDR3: CASSWGQIHYEQYF; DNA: TGCGCCAGCAGCTGGGGACAGATCCACTACGAGCAGTACTTC
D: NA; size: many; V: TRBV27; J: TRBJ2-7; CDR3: CASSFIGGEQYF; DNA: TGTGCCAGCAGTTTTATCGGGGGCGAGCAGTACTTC
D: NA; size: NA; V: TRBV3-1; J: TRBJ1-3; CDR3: CASSPWTDYSGNTIYF; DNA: TGTGCCAGCAGCCCATGGACGGATTACTCTGGAAACACCATATATTTT
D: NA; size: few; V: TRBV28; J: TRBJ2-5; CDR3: CASWTQGKTQYF; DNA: TGTGCCAGCTGGACGCAAGGAAAGACCCAGTACTTC
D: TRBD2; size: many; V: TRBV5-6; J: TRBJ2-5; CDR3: CASSLRFARLAGETQYF; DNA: TGTGCCAGCAGCTTGCGGTTCGCGAGACTAGCGGGAGAGACCCAGTACTTC
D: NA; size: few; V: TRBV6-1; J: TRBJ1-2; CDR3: CASSSTEQGRQGYTF; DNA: TGTGCCAGCAGTTCCACCGAACAGGGCCGGCAGGGCTACACCTTC
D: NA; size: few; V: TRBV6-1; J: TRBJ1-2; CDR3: CASSEGRNYGYTF; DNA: TGTGCCAGCAGTGAGGGAAGGAACTATGGCTACACCTTC
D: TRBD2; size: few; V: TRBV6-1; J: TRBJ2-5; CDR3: CACELAGGQQYF; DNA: TGTGCCTGTGAACTAGCGGGAGGTCAACAGTACTTC
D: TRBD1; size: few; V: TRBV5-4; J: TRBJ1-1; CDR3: CASSFRDRMNTEAFF; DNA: TGTGCCAGCAGCTTCCGGGACAGAATGAACACTGAAGCTTTCTTT
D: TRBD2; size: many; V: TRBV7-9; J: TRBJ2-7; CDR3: CASSFLTGTSGPSSYEQYF; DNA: TGTGCCAGCAGCTTTCTTACCGGGACTAGCGGGCCCAGCTCCTACGAGCAGTACTTC
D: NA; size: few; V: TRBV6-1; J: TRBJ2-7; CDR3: CASSEGARLSYEQYF; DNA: TGTGCCAGCAGTGAAGGTGCCAGGTTGTCCTACGAGCAGTACTTC
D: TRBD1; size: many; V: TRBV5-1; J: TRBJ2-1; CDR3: CASSFRGPDEQFF; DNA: TGCGCCAGCAGCTTTAGGGGGCCTGATGAGCAGTTCTTC
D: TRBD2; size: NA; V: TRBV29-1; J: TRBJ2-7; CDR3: CSVTSGSTYEQYF; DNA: TGCAGCGTTACTAGCGGGAGTACTTACGAGCAGTACTTC
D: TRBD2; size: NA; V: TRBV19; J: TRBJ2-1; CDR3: CASSSGILYNEQFF; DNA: TGTGCCAGCAGTAGCGGGATCCTTTACAATGAGCAGTTCTTC
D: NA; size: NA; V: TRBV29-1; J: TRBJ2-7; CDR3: CSVGGAAIEQYF; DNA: TGCAGCGTTGGTGGCGCCGCGATCGAGCAGTACTTC
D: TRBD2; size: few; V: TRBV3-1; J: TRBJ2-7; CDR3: CASSQEPAGGYEQYF; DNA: TGTGCCAGCAGCCAAGAACCAGCGGGAGGCTACGAGCAGTACTTC
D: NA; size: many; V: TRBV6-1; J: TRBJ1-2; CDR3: CASSERSTRGTNYGYTF; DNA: TGTGCCAGCAGTGAACGCTCCACAAGGGGCACTAACTATGGCTACACCTTC
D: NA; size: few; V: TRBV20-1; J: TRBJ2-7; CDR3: CSALPGKTYEQYF; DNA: TGCAGTGCTCTCCCGGGAAAAACCTACGAGCAGTACTTC
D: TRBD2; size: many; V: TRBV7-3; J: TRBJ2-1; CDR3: CASSPIPPEIISGASHEQFF; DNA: TGTGCCAGCAGCCCCATACCGCCGGAGATCATTAGCGGGGCCTCCCATGAGCAGTTCTTC
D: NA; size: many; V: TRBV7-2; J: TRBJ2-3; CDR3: CASSFRPFPTDTQYF; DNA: TGTGCCAGCAGCTTCCGCCCCTTTCCCACAGATACGCAGTATTTT
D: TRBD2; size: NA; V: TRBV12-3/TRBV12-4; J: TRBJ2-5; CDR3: CASRLAGGPASQYF; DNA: TGTGCCAGTAGACTAGCGGGAGGACCAGCCTCCCAGTACTTC
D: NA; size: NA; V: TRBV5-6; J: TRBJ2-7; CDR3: CASSFGTPINEQYF; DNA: TGTGCCAGCAGCTTCGGGACCCCGATTAATGAGCAGTACTTC
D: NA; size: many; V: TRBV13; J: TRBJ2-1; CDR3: CASSFTSPGVENEQFF; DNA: TGTGCCAGCAGCTTCACCTCTCCGGGAGTGGAGAATGAGCAGTTCTTC